These T cell receptor beta chains were read from a single sample in a study of siplizumab effects on memory and regulatory T cells. Sequencing was performed with immunoSEQ multiplex PCR; in TCRdb, only in-frame clones are kept and a portion is missing. The sample consists of about 100,000 clones, over 90% of them appearing once. The sequencing input was non-Treg CD4+ T cells sorted from blood. The source of these receptors is a human donor in good health. CDR3s include the opening cysteine and the closing phenylalanine or tryptophan. D genes are given only for firm matches. Only part of the rows carry a size: once, few, many, or a class if the clone is expanded.

.,15,TRBJ2-1,.,TRBV29-1,TGCAGCGTTGATTTTTTTGCAGATACCTACAATGAGCAGTTCTTC,CSVDFFADTYNEQFF
.,16,TRBJ2-7,.,TRBV14,TGTGCCAGCAGCCGACGAGGAGGACTCATAGACTACGAGCAGTACTTC,CASSRRGGLIDYEQYF
.,11,TRBJ2-7,.,TRBV5-6,TGTGCCAGCAGCCAAACGGGGGAGCAGTACTTC,CASSQTGEQYF
.,12,TRBJ1-2,.,TRBV19,TGTGCCAGTAGTATTCCGAGGGGAGGCTACACCTTC,CASSIPRGGYTF
.,12,TRBJ2-1,.,TRBV7-3,TGTGCCAGCAGCTTAATCGACAATGAGCAGTTCTTC,CASSLIDNEQFF
.,17,TRBJ2-7,.,TRBV27,TGTGCCAGCAGTTGCGCCTCTGAGGTGGAGGTAACCTACGAGCAGTACTTC,CASSCASEVEVTYEQYF
.,15,TRBJ1-4,TRBD1,TRBV2,TGTGCCAGCAGGAGACAGGACAGGGTGGGTGAAAAACTGTTTTTT,CASRRQDRVGEKLFF
.,14,TRBJ1-1,.,TRBV6-5,TGTGCCAGCAGGAAAGGGGGAGGGAACACTGAAGCTTTCTTT,CASRKGGGNTEAFF
few,13,TRBJ1-2,.,TRBV5-1,TGCGCCAGCAGCGAGGAGGGGAACTATGGCTACACCTTC,CASSEEGNYGYTF
.,14,TRBJ2-7,TRBD2,TRBV19,TGTGCCAGTAGTCCCCTAGCGGGAGCAACCGAGCAGTACTTC,CASSPLAGATEQYF
.,12,TRBJ2-7,.,TRBV7-2,TGTGCCAGCAGCCTAGGATACTACGAGCAGTACTTC,CASSLGYYEQYF
.,19,TRBJ1-2,TRBD1,TRBV7-6,TGTGCCAGCAGCTTCCTATCCGGACAGGGAGGGACCCTTGACTATGGCTACACCTTC,CASSFLSGQGGTLDYGYTF
.,15,TRBJ2-2,.,TRBV21-1,TGTGCCAGCAGCATAACTAGCACGGGCACCGGGGAGCTGTTTTTT,CASSITSTGTGELFF
.,15,TRBJ2-7,.,TRBV12-1,TGTGCCAGCAGCCCAACTCCGGGAGGTTCCTACGAGCAGTACTTC,CASSPTPGGSYEQYF
.,14,TRBJ2-3,TRBD2,TRBV7-2,TGTGCCAGCAGCCCGGGGGGTCCCCCCGATACGCAGTATTTT,CASSPGGPPDTQYF
few,14,TRBJ2-7,TRBD2,TRBV6-5,TGTGCCAGCAGTTACTTAGCGGGAGGAAACGAGCAGTACTTC,CASSYLAGGNEQYF
.,14,TRBJ1-4,.,TRBV29-1,TGCAGCGTGGGGGAGGGTTCAACTAATGAAAAACTGTTTTTT,CSVGEGSTNEKLFF
.,14,TRBJ1-4,.,TRBV2,TGTGCCAGCAGATACCGACAGAATAATGAAAAACTGTTTTTT,CASRYRQNNEKLFF
.,11,TRBJ1-1,.,TRBV20-1,TGCAGTGCTAGCTTGAGGACAGAAGCTTTCTTT,CSASLRTEAFF
.,13,TRBJ1-5,.,TRBV19,TGTGCCAGTAGTATGGGCAGTCCTCAGCCCCAGCATTTT,CASSMGSPQPQHF
.,15,TRBJ2-2,TRBD1,TRBV18,TGTGCCAGCTCACCCTGGGACAGGAACACCGGGGAGCTGTTTTTT,CASSPWDRNTGELFF
.,16,TRBJ2-6,.,TRBV2,TGTGCCAGCAGGGAAACGAGAGCCTCTGGGGCCAACGTCCTGACTTTC,CASRETRASGANVLTF
.,13,TRBJ2-7,.,TRBV29-1,TGCAGCGTCCGTTTGGCCTCGGCGGGCGAGCAGTACTTC,CSVRLASAGEQYF
.,17,TRBJ2-1,.,TRBV18,TGTGCCAGCTCACTCAACACAGGGTCCAGCTCCTACAATGAGCAGTTCTTC,CASSLNTGSSSYNEQFF
.,15,TRBJ2-7,TRBD1,TRBV2,TGTGCCAGCAGTCAGCAGGGGGCACTACCCTACGAGCAGTACTTC,CASSQQGALPYEQYF
.,16,TRBJ2-3,.,TRBV7-3,TGTGCCAGCAGCTCCCCGACTGAGTCTAGCACAGATACGCAGTATTTT,CASSSPTESSTDTQYF
.,16,TRBJ1-5,.,TRBV19,TGTGCCAGTAGTTATCTTGTCCGGGGGGGCGATCAGCCCCAGCATTTT,CASSYLVRGGDQPQHF
.,15,TRBJ2-3,.,TRBV4-1,TGCGCCAGCAGCCGGGCCGGGACCCCCACCGATACGCAGTATTTT,CASSRAGTPTDTQYF
few,15,TRBJ1-1,.,TRBV5-1,TGCGCCAGCAGTCCCCTCCAGGGTACGGCCACTGAAGCTTTCTTT,CASSPLQGTATEAFF
.,14,TRBJ1-5,.,TRBV15,TGTGCCACCAGCAGAGAAAGACCGGGTCAGCCCCAGCATTTT,CATSRERPGQPQHF
.,14,TRBJ2-7,TRBD1,TRBV7-8,TGTGCCAGCAGCCCCCGGGACAGGGCCTACGAGCAGTACTTC,CASSPRDRAYEQYF
.,17,TRBJ2-3,TRBD2,TRBV2,TGTGCCAGCAGCGGGACTAGCGGGAGTCAGCGCACAGATACGCAGTATTTT,CASSGTSGSQRTDTQYF
.,14,TRBJ2-7,.,TRBV5-4,TGTGCCAGCAGCTTGGAAGGGGAGCGGTACGAGCAGTACTTC,CASSLEGERYEQYF